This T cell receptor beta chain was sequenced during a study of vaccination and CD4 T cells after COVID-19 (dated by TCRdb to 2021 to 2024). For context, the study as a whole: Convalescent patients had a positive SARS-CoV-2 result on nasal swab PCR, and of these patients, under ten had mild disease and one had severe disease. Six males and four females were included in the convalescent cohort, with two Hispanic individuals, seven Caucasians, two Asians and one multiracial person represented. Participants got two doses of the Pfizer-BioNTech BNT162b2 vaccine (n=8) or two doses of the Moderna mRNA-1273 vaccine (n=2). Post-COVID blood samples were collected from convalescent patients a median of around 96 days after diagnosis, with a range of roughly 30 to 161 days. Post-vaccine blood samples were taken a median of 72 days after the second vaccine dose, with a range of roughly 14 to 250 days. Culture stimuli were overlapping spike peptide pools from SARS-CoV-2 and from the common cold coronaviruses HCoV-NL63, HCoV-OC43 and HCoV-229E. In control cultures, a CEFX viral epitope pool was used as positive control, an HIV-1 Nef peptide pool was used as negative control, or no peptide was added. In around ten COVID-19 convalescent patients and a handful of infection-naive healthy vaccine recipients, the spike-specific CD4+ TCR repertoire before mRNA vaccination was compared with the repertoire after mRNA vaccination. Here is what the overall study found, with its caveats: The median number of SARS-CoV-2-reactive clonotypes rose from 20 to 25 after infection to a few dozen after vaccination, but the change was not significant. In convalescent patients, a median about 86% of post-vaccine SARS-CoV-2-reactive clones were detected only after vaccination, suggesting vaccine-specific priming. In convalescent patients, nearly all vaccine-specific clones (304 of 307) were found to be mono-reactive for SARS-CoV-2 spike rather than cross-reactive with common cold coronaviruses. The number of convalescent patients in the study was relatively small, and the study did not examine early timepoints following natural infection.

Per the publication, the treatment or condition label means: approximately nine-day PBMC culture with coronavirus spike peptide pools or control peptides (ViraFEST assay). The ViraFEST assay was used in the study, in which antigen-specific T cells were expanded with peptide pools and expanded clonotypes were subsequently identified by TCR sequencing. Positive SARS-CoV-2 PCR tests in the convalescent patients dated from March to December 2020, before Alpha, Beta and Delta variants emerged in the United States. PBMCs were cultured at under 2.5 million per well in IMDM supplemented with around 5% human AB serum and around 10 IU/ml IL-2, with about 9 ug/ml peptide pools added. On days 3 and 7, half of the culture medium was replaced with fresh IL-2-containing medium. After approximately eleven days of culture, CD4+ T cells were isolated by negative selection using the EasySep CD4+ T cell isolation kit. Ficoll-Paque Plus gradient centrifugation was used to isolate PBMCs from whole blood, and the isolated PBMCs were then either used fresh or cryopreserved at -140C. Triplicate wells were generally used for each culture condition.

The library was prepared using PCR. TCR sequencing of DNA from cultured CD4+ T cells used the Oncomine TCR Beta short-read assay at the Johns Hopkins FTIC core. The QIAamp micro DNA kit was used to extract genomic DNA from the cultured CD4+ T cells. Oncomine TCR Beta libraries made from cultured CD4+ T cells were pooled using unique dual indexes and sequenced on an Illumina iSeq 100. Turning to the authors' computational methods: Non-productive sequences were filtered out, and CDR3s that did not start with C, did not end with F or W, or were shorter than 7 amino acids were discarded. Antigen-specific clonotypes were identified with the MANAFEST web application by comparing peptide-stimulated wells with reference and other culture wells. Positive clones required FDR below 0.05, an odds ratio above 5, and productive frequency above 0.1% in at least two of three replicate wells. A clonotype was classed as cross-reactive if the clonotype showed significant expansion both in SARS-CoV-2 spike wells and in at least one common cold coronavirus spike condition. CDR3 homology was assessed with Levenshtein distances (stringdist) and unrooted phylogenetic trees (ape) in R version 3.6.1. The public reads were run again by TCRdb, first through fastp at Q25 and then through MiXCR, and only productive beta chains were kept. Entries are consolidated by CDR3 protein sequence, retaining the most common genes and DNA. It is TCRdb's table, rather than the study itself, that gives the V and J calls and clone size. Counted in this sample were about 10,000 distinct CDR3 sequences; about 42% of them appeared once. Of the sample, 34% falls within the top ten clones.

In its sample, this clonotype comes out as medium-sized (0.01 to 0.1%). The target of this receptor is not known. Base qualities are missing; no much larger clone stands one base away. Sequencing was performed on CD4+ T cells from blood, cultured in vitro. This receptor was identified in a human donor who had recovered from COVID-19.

The sequence in DNA is TGTGCCAGTAATATCAGAGATGAAAAACTGTTTTTT. This sequence encodes CASNIRDEKLFF. The chain uses TRBV19 and TRBJ1-4; no D gene call is confident. Trimming takes 7 bases from V and 6 bases from J, and the germline ends sit 9 bases apart. Measured from the cysteine to the phenylalanine, the CDR3 is 12 residues long. Of all the DNA, just the CDR3 is kept, 36 bases in frame from base 1. From the germline V gene (reference sequence), CDR1 is LNHDA and CDR2 is SQIVND. With the rest looked up from the reference TRBV19 and TRBJ1-4 genes rather than sequenced, the full variable domain is DGGITQSPKYLFRKEGQNVTLSCEQNLNHDAMYWYRQDPGQGLRLIYYSQIVNDFQKGDIAEGYSVSREKKESFPLTVTSAQKNPTAFYLCASNIRDEKLFFGSGTQLSVL.